The sequence of this T cell receptor (beta chain) was determined in a study of T cells in Graves' hyperthyroidism and ophthalmopathy. Recently diagnosed hyperthyroidism of less than 2 months' duration affected patients aged 18 to 65. Clinical symptoms, serum thyroxine and TRAb, thyroid ultrasound and orbital computed tomography were used for the diagnoses. This sample holds PBMCs from less than 11 ml fresh peripheral blood. Amplification targeted TCR beta CDR3 regions from RNA transcripts. First-round RT-PCR of the TCR CDR3 relied on the HTBI primer set. TCRdb fed the multiplex PCR reads into MiXCR, producing one record per CDR3 protein. The profile covers approximately 400,000 distinct CDR3 sequences, with approximately 15% appearing a single time and 13% to 15% taken by the ten largest. Study-wide results and caveats: The majority of expanded thyroid clonotypes above 0.001 also appeared in blood.

In this sample, this clonotype turned up many times. Its antigen is currently unknown. A read error may explain this, as a much larger clone is one base away. The CDR3 is 14 residues long. The V gene lost 3 bases and the J gene lost 8 bases, with 19 bases spanning the gap. Germline V lookup: CDR1 DFQATT, CDR2 SNEGSKA (reference sequence). This chain uses TRBV20-1 with TRBJ1-1; maybe TRBD1 (5 bases). The sample taken for sequencing was blood. The sequence was collected from a woman aged 18-30 years with Graves' hyperthyroidism. The CDR3 spells CSARAGRTEGEAFF. The DNA of the CDR3 is TGCAGTGCTAGGGCAGGTAGAACCGAGGGGGAAGCTTTCTTT.